The clone carrying this T cell receptor beta chain was counted once. Its antigen is not identified. The table came from immunoSEQ multiplex PCR; TCRdb's copy has only in-frame clones and leaves some out. The table records around 2.5 million clones, over 85% of them present only once. The CDR3 consists of 16 residues. Germline CDR1 and CDR2: SGHVS and FQNEAQ. This entry comes from a study of shared clonotypes between healthy human individuals. Regarding the study as a whole: Compared with clonotypes that all four donors shared, non-shared clonotypes had lower generation probabilities. The study generally estimated greater richness for naive than memory subsets. Roughly 5% of naive CD4 clonotypes were common to several donors.

The specimen was naive CD4+ T cells from PBMCs. The subset is: CD45RA+ positively selected. The rearrangement links TRBV7-8 to TRBJ2-7; 9 bases map to TRBD2. The J call may not be correct, given that the DNA end is closer to TRBJ2-1. This receptor was obtained from a man aged 18 to 35 in good health. Some clones in this sample may be carry-over from other donors' samples. In DNA, the CDR3 is TGTGCCAGCAGCTCCCTGAAAATAGCGGGAGACGATGAGCAGTTCTTC. Its translation is CASSSLKIAGDDEQFF.